The source of this TCR beta chain is a study of beta chain features in type 1 diabetes. Germline trimming cut 6 bases from V and 5 bases from J; bases unmatched to any gene: 12. The CDR3 is made up of 16 amino acids. Germline V CDR1 and CDR2: ENHRY, SYGVKD. This clone came up many times. Expressed TCRB transcripts were sequenced because the isolated RNA had all been reverse transcribed beforehand. Some clones are missing from TCRdb's copy, which holds only in-frame ones; the method was immunoSEQ multiplex PCR. The sample comprises just over 600,000 clones, less than 20% of which are singletons, and about 0.093% rests with the top ten.

This chain uses TRBV10-3 with TRBJ2-1, with TRBD2 matching over 8 bases. The TCR sequence derives from a man between 18 and 35 years old in good health. The sample taken for sequencing was naive CD4+ T cells from blood. CDR3 sequence: CAIRGPGLGPDNEQFF. The CDR3 DNA is TGTGCCATCAGAGGGCCGGGACTAGGTCCCGACAATGAGCAGTTCTTC.